These 15 T cell receptor beta chains share one sample of origin, sequenced in a study of vaccination effects on CD4 cells after COVID-19. The method was immunoSEQ multiplex PCR; TCRdb's version includes in-frame clones alone and lacks a portion of them. Of 60,000 to 75,000 clones in the sample, roughly two thirds were seen once. ViraFEST used viral peptide pools to expand antigen-specific CD4+ T cells before sequencing. Once cultured for roughly nine days, the cells underwent separation to obtain CD4+ T cells. The person had a PCR-confirmed SARS-CoV-2 infection during March to December 2020. No antigen has been identified for these receptors. Source: CD4+ T cells from PBMCs cultured with HIV peptides, taken before COVID-19 vaccination. Subset denoted: HIV-1 Nef peptide pool negative control/reference culture. Receptor source: a human donor who had a prior SARS-CoV-2 infection.

This clone was seen a few times. V usage is TRBV5-1 and J usage is TRBJ1-1; TRBD1 is a possible D gene (5 bases). Germline assignment: CDR1 SGHRS and CDR2 YFSETQ. The V gene lost 0 bases and the J gene lost 0 bases, with 6 bases spanning the gap. The CDR3 totals 14 residues. Written as DNA, the CDR3 is TGCGCCAGCAGCTTGGGACAGATGAACACTGAAGCTTTCTTT. Its protein product is CASSLGQMNTEAFF.

The CDR3 region has the DNA TGCGCCAGCAGCCAAGCGACTAGCGGCCACACAGATACGCAGTATTTT. Translating it yields CASSQATSGHTDTQYF. This chain joins TRBV4-3 and TRBJ2-3, with TRBD2 matching over 9 bases. The CDR3 sequence is 16 residues long. Germline lookup yields CDR1 LGHNA and CDR2 YSLEER. The V and J ends lost 1 base and 2 bases, in that order; junction bases with no gene match: 4.

This chain uses TRBV2 with TRBJ2-5, with D possibly TRBD1 on 5 matching bases. V dropped 4 bases and J dropped 4 bases, with 10 bases sitting between them. The germline V gene encodes CDR1 SNHLY and CDR2 FYNNEI. The CDR3 covers 13 residues. CDR3 sequence reads: CASSARGPETQYF. CDR3 nucleotide sequence: TGTGCCAGCAGTGCTAGGGGCCCAGAGACCCAGTACTTC.

The chain links TRBV5-4 to TRBJ2-7, with TRBD1 as a possible D gene (6 bases). The V gene's germline CDR1 is SGHNT and CDR2 YYREEE (reference sequence). The CDR3 contains 15 residues. Trimming removed 4 bases at V and 0 bases at J, with 14 bases between. The CDR3 protein is CASSNGQMSSYEQYF. The CDR3 nucleotides read TGTGCCAGCAGCAACGGACAGATGAGCTCCTACGAGCAGTACTTC.

A few counts support this clone. The CDR3 loop reads CASSRGQSPYEQYF. The CDR3 nucleotides are TGTGCCAGCAGCCGTGGACAGAGCCCCTACGAGCAGTACTTC. This sequence joins TRBV6-2 or TRBV6-3 and TRBJ2-7; possibly TRBD1 for D (6 bases). This CDR3 spans 14 amino acids. Trimming took off 6 bases at V and 2 bases at J, with 14 bases between the two ends. CDR1 MNHEY and CDR2 SVGEGT come from the germline V gene.

This clone has a single count. The rearrangement links TRBV6-5 to TRBJ2-3, with 10 positions matching TRBD2. Germline V gene sequence: CDR1 MNHEY, CDR2 SVGAGI. This CDR3 comprises 14 residues. V shed 6 bases, J shed 4 bases, and the junction held 4 bases outside the gene matches. The DNA of the CDR3 is TGTGCCAGCAGAGAGCGGGGGGGCCCAGATACGCAGTATTTT. Protein product: CASRERGGPDTQYF.

The V and J genes are TRBV7-2 and TRBJ2-2; 8 positions agree with TRBD2. The CDR3 loop spans 15 amino acids. V was pared by 5 bases and J by 6 bases, with 8 bases of the junction left unmatched. Looked up from germline, CDR1 is SGHTA and CDR2 is FQGNSA. CDR3 nucleotides: TGTGCCAGCAGCCATAGAGCGGGAGTCTCCGGGGAGCTGTTTTTT. Translating it yields CASSHRAGVSGELFF.

This clone has a handful of counts. This chain uses TRBV2 with TRBJ1-3, with 7 bases that match TRBD1. J lost 3 bases, V lost 8 bases, and 7 bases had no gene match. The length of the CDR3 is 14 residues. The germline V gene has CDR1 SNHLY and CDR2 FYNNEI. CDR3 in DNA: TGTGCCAGCCTACAGGGGACGGGTGGAAACACCATATATTTT. Protein: CASLQGTGGNTIYF.

Here the CDR3 DNA reads TGTGCCAGCAGCACAACGGGACAGTATAACAATGAGCAGTTCTTC. Amino acid sequence: CASSTTGQYNNEQFF. The genes are TRBV5-4 and TRBJ2-1; 7 bases line up with TRBD1. This CDR3 is built from 15 residues. With V trimmed by 4 bases and J by 5 bases, 9 bases remained unmatched. Germline values: CDR1 SGHNT, CDR2 YYREEE (reference sequence).

The chain employs TRBV6-4 and TRBJ1-1; D gene unclear. The CDR3 runs 14 residues. Trimming removed 0 bases at V and 4 bases at J, with 9 bases between. Germline lookup yields CDR1 MRHNA and CDR2 SNTAGT. CDR3 sequence (DNA): TGTGCCAGCAGTGACTCAAGCAGGAGCACTGAAGCTTTCTTT. It is translated as CASSDSSRSTEAFF.

This clone was recorded a few times. The rearrangement joins TRBV5-1 to TRBJ2-3; D gene unclear. The CDR3 consists of 14 residues. V lost 1 base and J 0 bases, leaving 6 bases between the germline ends. Looked up from germline, CDR1 is SGHRS and CDR2 is YFSETQ. CDR3 bases: TGCGCCAGCAGCTTGAACCCAAGCACAGATACGCAGTATTTT. This codes for CASSLNPSTDTQYF.

This clone was seen only a few times. The rearrangement uses TRBV5-4 and TRBJ2-1; 13 bases align to TRBD2. V lost 2 bases to trimming and J lost 7 bases; unmatched junction nucleotides: 3. The CDR3 runs to 15 residues. Looked up from germline, CDR1 is SGHNT and CDR2 is YYREEE (reference sequence). Here the CDR3 reads CASSFTSGRGNEQFF. In DNA form, the CDR3 reads TGTGCCAGCAGCTTCACTAGCGGGAGGGGTAATGAGCAGTTCTTC.

This chain connects TRBV4-1 to TRBJ2-7, with D possibly TRBD2 on 6 matching bases. Germline assignment: CDR1 MGHRA and CDR2 YSYEKL. The germline V and J ends were trimmed by 2 bases and 10 bases, with 15 bases remaining between them. The CDR3 extends over 13 amino acids. The CDR3 nucleotides are TGCGCCAGCAGCCAATGGGTAGCGGTCACCCAGTACTTC. This sequence encodes CASSQWVAVTQYF.

The chain couples TRBV5-1 to TRBJ2-5; TRBD1 matches 7 bases. V trimming: 4 bases; J trimming: 4 bases; junction bases outside the gene matches: 10. Germline CDR1 and CDR2: SGHRS and YFSETQ. This CDR3 spans 15 amino acids. CDR3 protein: CASSPGQTPPETQYF. In DNA form, the CDR3 reads TGCGCCAGCAGCCCGGGACAGACCCCTCCAGAGACCCAGTACTTC.

This clone has just a few counts. The rearrangement uses TRBV9 and TRBJ2-5, with 8 bases identical to TRBD2. This CDR3 has 13 residues. The trim removed 4 bases at V and 5 bases at J, leaving 4 bases unmatched. Germline CDR1 and CDR2: SGDLS and YYNGEE. The DNA of the CDR3 is TGTGCCAGCAGCCCGGGACTAGTGGAGACCCAGTACTTC. It encodes CASSPGLVETQYF.